This T cell receptor beta chain was documented in a study of blood T cells in healthy people across ages. CDR1 and CDR2 from the germline V gene are SEHNR and FQNEAQ (reference sequence). J lost 1 base, V lost 4 bases, and 2 bases had no gene match. The CDR3 is 15 amino acids. The donors, all healthy, were Caucasians living in Russia, aged roughly 6 to 100. The authors extracted at least 5 micrograms of total RNA per sample. Using a J-beta primer mix together with a sample-barcoded 5' primer, a second PCR was run for roughly 7 to 11 cycles. Sequencing yielded, for each sample, at least 3 million paired-end reads carrying CDR3. MiXCR, applied by TCRdb to the 5' RACE reads, yields one record per CDR3 protein. The sample carries 1.5 million to 2 million distinct CDR3 sequences, around 40% recorded once.

This chain links TRBV7-9 with TRBJ2-2, with 8 bases lining up with TRBD1. This clonotype was sampled from a human donor in good health. The source material was blood. CDR3 residues: CASSYGQGNTGELFF. The CDR3 bases are TGTGCCAGCAGCTATGGACAGGGGAACACCGGGGAGCTGTTTTTT.